The rows below give T cell receptor beta chains drawn from one sample of a study of response to subunit inactivated influenza vaccine. MiXCR, run by TCRdb on the RT-PCR reads, gives a single entry per CDR3 protein. Counted here are about 480,000 distinct CDR3 sequences, 9.5% to 12% occurring once; the ten biggest clones make up more than 10%. The sequencing used PBMCs from blood, collected 40 to 50 days after vaccination. The receptors shown here come from a man aged 45-65 years who received an inactivated influenza vaccine. Both conserved end residues are part of each CDR3. A D gene is named only where the DNA matches it firmly. For some rows the clone size is stated as once, few or many, or as a class when expanded; others skip it.

size | D | J | V | DNA | CDR3
NA | NA | TRBJ1-2 | TRBV20-1 | TGCAGTGCTAACCGGGCTAAGGGGGTAGGGCACTATGGCTACACCTTC | CSANRAKGVGHYGYTF
many | TRBD1 | TRBJ1-6 | TRBV7-3 | TGTGCCAGCAGCTTCGTGGACAGGGGGCTCCACTATAATTCACCCCTCCACTTT | CASSFVDRGLHYNSPLHF
NA | NA | TRBJ1-1 | TRBV6-5 | TGTGCCAGCAGTTACGGTCAGGGACTGAACACTGAAGCTTTCTTT | CASSYGQGLNTEAFF
many | NA | TRBJ2-7 | TRBV20-1 | TGCAGTGCTAGACAGACACGTTACGAGCAGTACTTC | CSARQTRYEQYF
NA | NA | TRBJ2-3 | TRBV6-5 | TGTGCCAGCAGTCACCGACGCATGAGCACAGATACGCAGTATTTT | CASSHRRMSTDTQYF
once | TRBD1 | TRBJ2-3 | TRBV27 | TGTGCCAGCAGCCTGGGACAGGGGGCGGGAGATACGCAGTATTTT | CASSLGQGAGDTQYF
few | TRBD2 | TRBJ2-2 | TRBV7-8 | TGTGCCAGCAGCCGGACTAGCTACGAGGCCGGGGAGCTGTTTTTT | CASSRTSYEAGELFF
NA | NA | TRBJ2-5 | TRBV16 | TGTGCCAGCAGCCAAGAGGAGTTCGCTCAAGAGACCCAGTACTTC | CASSQEEFAQETQYF
many | TRBD2 | TRBJ2-5 | TRBV7-6 | TGTGCCAGCAGCCGAGGACTAGCGGGAGGAGAGACCCAGTACTTC | CASSRGLAGGETQYF
NA | TRBD2 | TRBJ2-1 | TRBV7-9 | TGTGCCAGCAGCCCCGGGCGGTGGGGGGGGAATGAGCAGTTCTTC | CASSPGRWGGNEQFF
few | TRBD2 | TRBJ2-3 | TRBV20-1 | TGCAGTGCTATGGGACTAGCGGACCGACTAAGCACAGATACGCAGTATTTT | CSAMGLADRLSTDTQYF
few | TRBD1 | TRBJ1-1 | TRBV28 | TGTGCCAGCAAATACAGGGGATTGGTGTCAGGTGAAGCTTTCTTT | CASKYRGLVSGEAFF
few | NA | TRBJ2-7 | TRBV7-9 | TGTGCCAGCAGCCCTAACAGGCACCCCTACGAGCAGTACTTC | CASSPNRHPYEQYF
NA | TRBD1 | TRBJ2-2 | TRBV28 | TGTGCCACCAATCCACAGGGGCTGGCCGGGGAGCTGTTTTTT | CATNPQGLAGELFF
NA | NA | TRBJ2-7 | TRBV6-2/TRBV6-3 | TGTGCCAGCAGCAGGGGTTCGCACTACGAGCAGTACTTC | CASSRGSHYEQYF
few | NA | TRBJ2-3 | TRBV20-1 | TGCAGTGCCGCGATTGGAGATACGCAGTATTTT | CSAAIGDTQYF
NA | TRBD2 | TRBJ2-2 | TRBV5-1 | TGCGCCAGCAGCTTGCGTCTAGCGGTAAACACCGGGGAGCTGTTTTTT | CASSLRLAVNTGELFF
NA | TRBD1 | TRBJ1-1 | TRBV5-1 | TGCGCCAGCAGCGGGGACAGCAACACTGAAGCTTTCTTT | CASSGDSNTEAFF
few | NA | TRBJ2-6 | TRBV6-1 | TGTGCCAGCAGTAGGGGATGGGGGGCCAACGTCCTGACTTTC | CASSRGWGANVLTF
few | TRBD1 | TRBJ1-2 | TRBV12-3/TRBV12-4 | TGTGCCAGCAGCCCCCGACAGGGACCCCTACACGGCTACACCTTC | CASSPRQGPLHGYTF
NA | NA | TRBJ1-1 | TRBV12-3/TRBV12-4 | TGTGCCAGCAGTTGGGTGGGCTTTCGGGTGAACACTGAAGCTTTCTTT | CASSWVGFRVNTEAFF
many | NA | TRBJ2-7 | TRBV20-1 | TGCAGTGCTAGAGCCCCGTTTTTGATCGAGCAGTACTTC | CSARAPFLIEQYF
NA | NA | TRBJ2-1 | TRBV25-1 | TGTGCCAGCAGTGAAACAGACGGTATGTATGAGCAGTTCTTC | CASSETDGMYEQFF
NA | NA | TRBJ2-7 | TRBV4-2 | TGTGCCAGCAGCCAAGACCGCTCCGAGCAGTACTTC | CASSQDRSEQYF
few | NA | TRBJ2-1 | TRBV7-8 | TGTGCCAGCACCCTACCCGCAGGCTACAATGAGCAGTTCTTC | CASTLPAGYNEQFF
many | NA | TRBJ2-5 | TRBV20-1 | TGCAGTGCTAGGGACAGCTACCAAGAGACCCAGTACTTC | CSARDSYQETQYF
few | NA | TRBJ2-7 | TRBV5-1 | TGCGCCAGCAATCCCGGACTAGGGGGCTACGAGCAGTACTTC | CASNPGLGGYEQYF
few | NA | TRBJ2-5 | TRBV5-1 | TGCGCCAGCAGCTTGGGGGGTTCGAAAGAGACCCAGTACTTC | CASSLGGSKETQYF
NA | NA | TRBJ2-3 | TRBV9 | TGTGCCAGCAGCCGATTGAGGGCGGATACGCAGTATTTT | CASSRLRADTQYF
many | NA | TRBJ1-5 | TRBV20-1 | TGCAGTGCTAGAGTGGACAGCTATAGCAATCAGCCCCAGCATTTT | CSARVDSYSNQPQHF
few | NA | TRBJ1-1 | TRBV4-3 | TGCGCCAGCAGCCCACAGGGAGGAGGACTTGAAGCTTTCTTT | CASSPQGGGLEAFF
NA | TRBD1 | TRBJ2-4 | TRBV25-1 | TGTGCCAGCAGTGCAAGGACAGGGGGAAACATTCAGTACTTC | CASSARTGGNIQYF
many | NA | TRBJ2-7 | TRBV20-1 | TGCAGTGCTAGTCCCACCCACGAGCAGTACTTC | CSASPTHEQYF
NA | NA | TRBJ2-7 | TRBV29-1 | TGCAGCGTAACTGCCGGGAGAGTCTACGAGCAGTACTTC | CSVTAGRVYEQYF
many | NA | TRBJ2-7 | TRBV20-1 | TGCAGTGCCAGCCCCCACGAGCAGTACTTC | CSASPHEQYF
many | NA | TRBJ2-5 | TRBV20-1 | TGCAGTGCTAGTGGCCAGAACCAAGAGACCCAGTACTTC | CSASGQNQETQYF
many | NA | TRBJ1-5 | TRBV20-1 | TGCAGTGCAGGGGGTCAGCCCCAGCATTTT | CSAGGQPQHF
few | NA | TRBJ2-7 | TRBV21-1 | TGTGCCTTGGTCCGGGGAGGGGGAGGTCTGGGCGAGCAGTACTTC | CALVRGGGGLGEQYF